This TCR beta chain was recovered during a study of blood T cells in healthy people across ages. The study, taken as a whole, reports: It was held that diversity estimates obtained from one million T cells represented underestimates. Higher diversity, along with more naive CD4+ cells, distinguished long-lived donors from aged donors.

The second PCR ran about 6 to 11 cycles with a sample-barcoded 5' primer and J-beta primers. MiXCR, run by TCRdb on the 5' RACE reads, gives a single entry per CDR3 protein. There are 1.5 million or so distinct CDR3 sequences in the sample; around 40% occur only once, and 4% lies in the top ten. In this sample, this clonotype turned up a few times. As yet, its antigen is unknown. The CDR3 has 16 residues. Losses at the gene ends were 8 bases for V and 3 bases for J; bases not matched to a gene: 10. The germline gives CDR1 MDHEN, CDR2 SYDVKM. The receptor was derived from a woman between 18 and 30 years old in good health. The chain recombines TRBV28 with TRBJ2-1; 10 nucleotides align to TRBD1. The sequencing input was blood. In nucleotides, the CDR3 is TGTGCCAGCCTCCCCGAGGGGACAGGGGTCTACAATGAGCAGTTCTTC. Translation gives CASLPEGTGVYNEQFF.